This entry lists 14 T cell receptor beta chains sequenced from one sample in a study of CD8 T cells in ankylosing spondylitis (TCRdb year 2017). The protocol used for the library was 5' RACE. TCRdb lists the instrument as Illumina HiSeq 2500. Starting from the raw public reads, TCRdb applied fastp trimming at Q25, assembled clones with MiXCR and retained in-frame beta chains. Identical CDR3 protein sequences are pooled into one entry, listed with their most common genes and DNA. Counted in this sample were roughly 180,000 distinct CDR3 sequences; 9.5% to 15% of them appeared once. The ten largest clones capture approximately 15% of the sample. Sequenced sample: blood, either unsorted or a sorted T cell fraction (not recorded which). All receptors derive from a male donor with ankylosing spondylitis or in good health (not recorded which).

The V and J genes are TRBV27 and TRBJ1-2, with TRBD1 as a possible D gene (5 bases). V lost 7 bases and J lost 8, with 17 bases in between. Germline CDR1 and CDR2: MNHEY and SMNVEV (reference sequence). This CDR3 has 13 residues. This CDR3 reads CASKPPGTLGYTF. The CDR3, as DNA: TGTGCCAGCAAACCTCCCGGGACGCTAGGCTACACCTTC.

This chain joins TRBV9 and TRBJ2-1; 7 nucleotides align to TRBD1. With V trimmed by 3 bases and J by 4 bases, 16 bases remained unmatched. Germline CDR1 SGDLS, CDR2 YYNGEE. The CDR3 covers 18 residues. The CDR3 DNA reads as TGTGCCAGCAGCGGAAGGACAGGCCGATTCCCCCAATACAATGAGCAGTTCTTC. Encoded protein: CASSGRTGRFPQYNEQFF.

The CDR3 sequence is CASSFRQNTEAFF. As DNA, the CDR3 is TGTGCCAGCAGTTTTCGGCAGAACACTGAAGCTTTCTTT. The rearrangement links TRBV28 to TRBJ1-1; no firm D call. This CDR3 comprises 13 residues. Germline V lookup: CDR1 MDHEN, CDR2 SYDVKM. V was pared by 3 bases and J by 1 base, with 6 bases between.

In its sample, this clonotype was seen a few times. The V gene is TRBV12-3 or TRBV12-4, the J gene TRBJ2-7; D gene ambiguous. Trimming took 4 bases from V and 1 from J, leaving 2 bases between them. CDR3 length: 11 residues. DNA for the CDR3: TGTGCCAGCAGTTGGTCCTACGAGCAGTACTTC. Amino acids: CASSWSYEQYF.

The chain combines TRBV12-3 or TRBV12-4 with TRBJ2-3; D might be TRBD2 (6 bases). The CDR3 covers 15 residues. With 1 base removed from V and 2 bases from J, the gap between germline ends came to 10 bases. This CDR3 reads CASSLGAGPTDTQYF. The CDR3 coding sequence is TGTGCCAGCAGTTTAGGGGCGGGGCCCACAGATACGCAGTATTTT.

The J gene is TRBJ2-3, the V gene TRBV4-1; 14 bases line up with TRBD2. This CDR3 has 18 amino acids. V shed 2 bases and J 1 base; nucleotides not matched to a gene: 5. Germline CDR1 reads MGHRA; CDR2 reads YSYEKL. The chain's CDR3 is CASSQPGLAGAGTDTQYF. CDR3 bases: TGCGCCAGCAGCCAACCGGGACTAGCGGGGGCTGGCACAGATACGCAGTATTTT.

The genes are TRBV3-1 and TRBJ2-1, with no clear D. This CDR3 has 14 amino acids. V gave up 7 bases and J gave up 0 bases, with 10 bases separating them. Germline assignment: CDR1 LGHDT and CDR2 YNNKEL (reference sequence). CDR3 DNA sequence: TGTGCCAGCAATCGGACGGGCTCCTACAATGAGCAGTTCTTC. It encodes CASNRTGSYNEQFF.

In its sample, this clonotype was seen a few times. The rearrangement joins TRBV7-9 to TRBJ1-2; D call uncertain. Per germline, CDR1 SEHNR and CDR2 FQNEAQ (reference sequence). This CDR3 region has 15 residues. V was pared by 1 base and J by 2 bases, with 11 bases between. The CDR3 loop is CASSLGQSPNYGYTF. The CDR3 DNA follows: TGTGCCAGCAGCTTAGGTCAATCACCCAACTATGGCTACACCTTC.

Here the CDR3 reads CASSQDRAASLNTGELFF. In DNA form, the CDR3 reads TGTGCCAGCAGCCAAGATCGGGCGGCCAGCCTGAACACCGGGGAGCTGTTTTTT. V gene TRBV4-2 combines with J gene TRBJ2-2, with unresolved D. V was cut by 0 bases and J by 1 base, with 15 bases left in between. Germline lookup yields CDR1 LGHNA and CDR2 YNFKEQ. The CDR3 sequence is 18 residues long.

This chain uses TRBV19 with TRBJ2-5, with D possibly being TRBD2 (5 bases). Trimming cost V 3 bases and J 2 bases, with 10 bases left between them. The germline V gene has CDR1 LNHDA and CDR2 SQIVND (reference sequence). The CDR3 is 14 amino acids. The CDR3 protein is CASSIWEHQETQYF. DNA of the CDR3: TGTGCCAGTAGTATCTGGGAGCATCAAGAGACCCAGTACTTC.

The V call is TRBV20-1, the J call TRBJ2-1, with D possibly TRBD2 on 6 matching bases. The CDR3 has 14 amino acids. With 5 bases removed from V and 4 bases from J, the gap between germline ends came to 15 bases. CDR1 is DFQATT and CDR2 is SNEGSKA in the germline V gene (reference sequence). The CDR3 sequence is CSAPGTAVYNEQFF. CDR3 DNA sequence: TGCAGTGCTCCAGGGACTGCCGTTTACAATGAGCAGTTCTTC.

The chain's CDR3 is CASSQGGRLSSYEQYF. In DNA, the CDR3 is TGTGCCAGCAGCCAGGGAGGTCGGTTAAGCTCCTACGAGCAGTACTTC. The rearrangement uses TRBV7-6 and TRBJ2-7; D might be TRBD2 (6 bases). The V end was cut by 5 bases, the J end by 0 bases, with 17 bases between. The CDR3 covers 16 residues. CDR1 and CDR2 (germline): SGHVS, FNYEAQ. Filled out from reference TRBV7-6 and TRBJ2-7, the complete variable domain reads GAGVSQSPRYKVTKRGQDVALRCDPISGHVSLYWYRQALGQGPEFLTYFNYEAQQDKSGLPNDRFSAERPEGSISTLTIQRTEQRDSAMYRCASSQGGRLSSYEQYFGPGTRLTVT.

The CDR3 here is CASSVEGGPPYEQYF. The DNA of the CDR3 is TGTGCCAGCAGCGTAGAAGGGGGGCCCCCCTACGAGCAGTACTTC. The chain has TRBV9 and TRBJ2-7, with D perhaps being TRBD1 or TRBD2 (6 bases each). Germline V gene data show CDR1 as SGDLS and CDR2 as YYNGEE. V was trimmed by 0 bases and J by 2 bases, leaving 12 bases between them. The CDR3 extends over 15 amino acids.

This clonotype was counted ten times or more. The rearrangement uses TRBV6-2 or TRBV6-3 and TRBJ2-2; 7 nucleotides line up with TRBD1. Looked up from germline, CDR1 is MNHEY and CDR2 is SVGEGT. V dropped 6 bases and J dropped 6; count of bases not matched to a gene: 7. The CDR3 runs to 14 residues. The CDR3 is CASRPTGDAGELFF. Written as DNA, the CDR3 is TGTGCCAGCAGGCCCACAGGGGACGCCGGGGAGCTGTTTTTT.